Given below is one TCR beta chain in context. Its target is unknown. The data were obtained in a study of Ad26.COV2.S vaccination and SARS-CoV-2 variants. Regarding the study as a whole: Placebo recipients trailed vaccine recipients in spike-specific TCR breadth. Post-vaccination spike-specific CD8+ and CD4+ T cell responses reportedly had substantial breadth.

The V gene end was trimmed by 1 base and the J gene end by 6 bases; junction bases not matched to a gene: 7. This CDR3 has 14 amino acids. From germline, CDR1 is GTSNPN and CDR2 SVGIG (reference sequence). As to treatment: over 15 received Ad26.COV2.S at low or high dose, single or two shots; 5 received placebo; per-sample allocation not given. Sampling occurred on day 63 after the first vaccine or placebo injection. Recruitment in Boston yielded a donor of adult age, 18-55 years. Vaccination employed an Ad26 vector expressing the Wuhan-strain SARS-CoV-2 spike. The table came from immunoSEQ multiplex PCR; TCRdb's copy has only in-frame clones and leaves some out. The sample consists of around 320,000 clones, roughly 87% of them appearing once.

Specimen: peripheral blood, collected in a trial of Ad26.COV2.S vaccine versus placebo. V and J are TRBV30 and TRBJ2-7, with TRBD1 matching 9 bases. This receptor was obtained from a person between 18 and 60 years old who received the Ad26.COV2.S COVID-19 vaccine or a placebo. CDR3 sequence: CAWSGPGTGFEQYF. The DNA of the CDR3 is TGTGCCTGGAGTGGGCCCGGGACAGGGTTCGAGCAGTACTTC.